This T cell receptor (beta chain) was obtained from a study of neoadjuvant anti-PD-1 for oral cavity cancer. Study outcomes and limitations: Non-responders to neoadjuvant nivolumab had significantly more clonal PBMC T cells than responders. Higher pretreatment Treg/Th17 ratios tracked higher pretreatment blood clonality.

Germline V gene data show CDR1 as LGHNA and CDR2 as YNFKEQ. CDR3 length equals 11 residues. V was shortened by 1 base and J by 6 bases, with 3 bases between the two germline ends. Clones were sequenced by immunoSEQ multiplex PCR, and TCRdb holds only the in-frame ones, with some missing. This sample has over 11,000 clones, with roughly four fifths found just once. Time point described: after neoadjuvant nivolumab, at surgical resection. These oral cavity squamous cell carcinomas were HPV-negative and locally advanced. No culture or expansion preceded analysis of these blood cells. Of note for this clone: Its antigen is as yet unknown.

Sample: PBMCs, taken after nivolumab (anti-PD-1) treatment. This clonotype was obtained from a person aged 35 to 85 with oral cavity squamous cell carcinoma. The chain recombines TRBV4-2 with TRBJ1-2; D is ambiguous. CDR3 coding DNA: TGTGCCAGCAGCCAAGGAGATGGCTACACCTTC. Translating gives CASSQGDGYTF.